The 26 T cell receptor beta chains in this list originate from one sample, sequenced in a study of glioma-infiltrating T cells after dendritic cell vaccination. Time point defined: after dendritic cell vaccination, including at tumor progression/relapse. Sequenced by immunoSEQ multiplex PCR; TCRdb stores in-frame clones only, minus some. This table has roughly 85,000 clones, roughly 85% appearing once. The input for sequencing was blood, taken after dendritic cell vaccination. The source of these receptors is a human donor with glioblastoma.

The V call is TRBV19, the J call TRBJ1-2, with a weak D call TRBD1 (6 bases). CDR3 size: 15 residues. With 8 bases removed from V and 1 base from J, the gap between germline ends came to 17 bases. Per the germline V gene, CDR1 is LNHDA and CDR2 is SQIVND (reference sequence). Written as DNA, the CDR3 is TGTGCCAGTTCCCACCGGGACACCAATAACTATGGCTACACCTTC. Translation: CASSHRDTNNYGYTF. Full variable domain (rest looked up from reference TRBV19 and TRBJ1-2): DGGITQSPKYLFRKEGQNVTLSCEQNLNHDAMYWYRQDPGQGLRLIYYSQIVNDFQKGDIAEGYSVSREKKESFPLTVTSAQKNPTAFYLCASSHRDTNNYGYTFGSGTRLTVV.

This chain joins TRBV5-1 and TRBJ2-7; tentative D call: TRBD1 (5 bases). CDR1 and CDR2 from the germline V gene are SGHRS and YFSETQ. Between the trimmed V and J ends, which lost 3 bases and 1 base, there was a span of 17 bases. This CDR3 is built from 16 residues. The CDR3 bases are TGCGCCAGCAGCTCACCGGACAAAGGCAAGTCCTACGAGCAGTACTTC. It encodes CASSSPDKGKSYEQYF.

The rearrangement joins TRBV5-4 to TRBJ2-5; 14 nucleotides align to TRBD2. The V and J ends lost 0 bases and 2 bases, in that order; junction bases with no gene match: 6. Germline loops: CDR1 SGHNT, CDR2 YYREEE (reference sequence). There are 18 residues in the CDR3. The CDR3 DNA reads TGTGCCAGCAGCTTGGCCGGGACTAGCGGGAGAGTACAAGAGACCCAGTACTTC. This translates into CASSLAGTSGRVQETQYF.

The chain uses TRBV7-9 and TRBJ2-5, with D unclear. Looked up from germline, CDR1 is SEHNR and CDR2 is FQNEAQ (reference sequence). The CDR3 length is 11 residues. With 5 bases removed from V and 5 bases from J, the gap between germline ends came to 6 bases. The CDR3 coding sequence is TGTGCCAGCAGCACTCCGGAGACCCAGTACTTC. This encodes CASSTPETQYF. Full variable domain (rest looked up from reference TRBV7-9 and TRBJ2-5): DTGVSQNPRHKITKRGQNVTFRCDPISEHNRLYWYRQTLGQGPEFLTYFQNEAQLEKSRLLSDRFSAERPKGSFSTLEIQRTEQGDSAMYLCASSTPETQYFGPGTRLLVL.

This clone was found a few times. V and J are TRBV30 and TRBJ1-2, with a possible D match to TRBD1 (5 bases). V lost 0 bases and J 2 bases, leaving 10 bases between the germline ends. This CDR3 has 14 amino acids. Per the germline V gene, CDR1 is GTSNPN and CDR2 is SVGIG (reference sequence). The CDR3 is CAWSVHGANYGYTF. CDR3 in DNA: TGTGCCTGGAGTGTTCATGGGGCAAACTATGGCTACACCTTC.

The chain joins TRBV5-6 to TRBJ1-4, with a weak D call TRBD1 (5 bases). This CDR3 contains 15 residues. Germline lookup yields CDR1 SGHDT and CDR2 YYEEEE. Trimming stripped 4 bases from V and 8 bases from J, with 18 bases between. CDR3 in DNA: TGTGCCAGCAGCGGACGCTCAGGGATCCTGGAAAAACTGTTTTTT. Protein sequence: CASSGRSGILEKLFF.

This rearrangement joins TRBV6-5 to TRBJ1-6; weak D call: TRBD1 (6 bases). V lost 0 bases and J lost 8, with 8 bases in between. The CDR3 runs to 14 residues. Germline-derived CDR1 and CDR2 are MNHEY and SVGAGI. CDR3: CASSYSGADSPLHF. The CDR3 DNA is TGTGCCAGCAGTTACTCGGGGGCCGATTCACCCCTCCACTTT.

The CDR3 nucleotides read TGCGCCAGCAGCCAAGATGGGGGGACAGGGGGCTACGAGCAGTACTTC. It codes for CASSQDGGTGGYEQYF. The chain has TRBV4-1 and TRBJ2-7, with TRBD1 identical over 11 bases. V lost 0 bases and J lost 3; bases outside the gene matches: 4. Germline values: CDR1 MGHRA, CDR2 YSYEKL. The CDR3 spans 16 residues.

The rearrangement links TRBV7-8 to TRBJ2-7; the D gene is possibly TRBD1 (6 bases). This CDR3 has 14 residues. The V and J ends lost 3 bases and 6 bases respectively, with 15 bases between them. The germline V gene has CDR1 SGHVS and CDR2 FQNEAQ. CDR3 loop: CASSFLLGQAEQYF. DNA of the CDR3: TGTGCCAGCAGCTTTCTTCTGGGACAAGCCGAGCAGTACTTC.

The rearrangement joins TRBV29-1 to TRBJ1-2; a possible D gene is TRBD1 (5 bases). The CDR3 contains 10 residues. Germline V lookup: CDR1 SQVTM, CDR2 ANQGSEA. V gave up 4 bases and J gave up 7 bases, with 7 bases separating them. CDR3 region: CSVGGGGYTF. CDR3 bases: TGCAGCGTTGGGGGGGGTGGCTACACCTTC.

CDR3 region: CASSLVNTEAFF. In nucleotides, the CDR3 is TGTGCCAGCAGTTTAGTGAACACTGAAGCTTTCTTT. The chain uses TRBV14 and TRBJ1-1, with no clear D. The CDR3 is made up of 12 amino acids. Germline CDR1 and CDR2: SGHDN and FVKESK. V was trimmed by 6 bases and J by 0 bases, leaving 5 bases between them.

V and J are TRBV11-2 and TRBJ1-2; TRBD1 agrees at 7 bases. The CDR3 is 16 amino acids. CDR1 and CDR2 (germline): SGHAT, FQNNGV. J lost 2 bases, V lost 8 bases, and 14 bases had no gene match. The CDR3: CASGDGRRGRNYGYTF. CDR3 DNA sequence: TGTGCCAGCGGAGACGGGCGGAGGGGGCGCAACTATGGCTACACCTTC.

The genes are TRBV9 and TRBJ1-2; D is possibly TRBD1 (5 bases). V lost 5 bases, J lost 1 base, and 15 bases lay in between. Germline CDR1 and CDR2: SGDLS and YYNGEE. This CDR3 spans 15 amino acids. DNA of the CDR3: TGTGCCAGCAGGGGCCCCTCGACAGTTAACTATGGCTACACCTTC. Amino acids: CASRGPSTVNYGYTF.

This clone was counted once. Mismatch with germline at one junction end may stem from a read error. The V and J genes are TRBV27 and TRBJ2-2; 12 nucleotides align to TRBD2. The V gene's germline CDR1 is MNHEY and CDR2 SMNVEV (reference sequence). This CDR3 is built from 19 residues. The CDR3 protein is CASSLQSSGGGQNTWELFF. The CDR3 nucleotides are TGTGCCAGCAGCCTCCAATCTAGCGGGGGGGGACAGAACACCTGGGAGCTGTTTTTT.

The chain is built from TRBV9 and TRBJ1-5; 9 nucleotides align to TRBD1. V dropped 3 bases and J dropped 7; count of bases not matched to a gene: 5. The CDR3 loop spans 14 amino acids. Germline CDR1 and CDR2: SGDLS and YYNGEE. CDR3 DNA: TGTGCCAGCAGCGCGGGACAGGGAGGACAGCCCCAGCATTTT. Its protein product is CASSAGQGGQPQHF.

Points on this clone: An end of the junction differs from the germline gene, which may be a read error. The same CDR3 is also encoded by other DNA sequences in this sample. The DNA for the CDR3 is TGCGCCAGCAGCTTTCGGGGGCAGCCCCAGCATTTT. It is translated as CASSFRGQPQHF. The V call is TRBV13, the J call TRBJ1-5; D is perhaps TRBD1 (5 bases). Germline V lookup: CDR1 PRHDT, CDR2 FYEKMQ (reference sequence). The CDR3 contains 12 residues. Based on the CDR3 plus reference TRBV13 and TRBJ1-5, the full variable domain is AAGVIQSPRHLIKEKRETATLKCYPIPRHDTVYWYQQGPGQDPQFLISFYEKMQSDKGSIPDRFSAQQFSDYHSELNMSSLELGDSALYFCASSFRGQPQHFGDGTRLSIL.

V and J are TRBV25-1 and TRBJ1-1, with 7 nucleotides matching TRBD1. Germline V gene sequence: CDR1 MGHDK, CDR2 SYGVNS. Trimming cost V 3 bases and J 4 bases; bases outside gene matches: 8. CDR3 size: 15 residues. CDR3 residues: CASSDQKQGTTEAFF. In DNA form, the CDR3 reads TGTGCCAGCAGTGATCAGAAACAGGGGACCACTGAAGCTTTCTTT.

J is TRBJ2-7 and V is TRBV27; D is possibly TRBD1 (6 bases). Germline V gene data show CDR1 as MNHEY and CDR2 as SMNVEV (reference sequence). This CDR3 comprises 14 residues. V shed 6 bases and J shed 0 bases, with 12 bases lying between them. The CDR3 spells CASRARGPSYEQYF. The CDR3 region has the DNA TGTGCCAGCAGGGCCAGGGGACCCTCCTACGAGCAGTACTTC.

This chain connects TRBV19 to TRBJ1-6; D remains unclear. The CDR3 spans 14 residues. Germline CDR1 LNHDA, CDR2 SQIVND (reference sequence). The V and J ends lost 0 bases and 8 bases respectively, with 8 bases between them. CDR3 sequence reads: CASSIDERYSPLHF. The CDR3 DNA is TGTGCCAGTAGTATAGATGAGAGATATTCACCCCTCCACTTT.

This chain links TRBV7-9 with TRBJ2-5; a possible D gene is TRBD2 (6 bases). Per germline, CDR1 SEHNR and CDR2 FQNEAQ (reference sequence). The ends were cut back, 1 base at V and 2 bases at J, with 8 bases in the middle. The CDR3 sequence is 14 residues long. CDR3: CASSLGSGQETQYF. CDR3 DNA: TGTGCCAGCAGCTTAGGTAGCGGACAAGAGACCCAGTACTTC.

The rearrangement joins TRBV18 to TRBJ1-1; D is possibly TRBD1 (6 bases). V was trimmed by 0 bases and J by 8 bases, leaving 7 bases between them. This CDR3 has 12 residues. CDR1 and CDR2 from the germline V gene are KGHSH and LQKENI. In DNA, the CDR3 is TGTGCCAGCTCACCACCGGGACAAGAAGCTTTCTTT. The encoded protein is CASSPPGQEAFF.

The CDR3 DNA follows: TGCGCCAGCAGCCAAGACAGGGAATGGAATGAGCAGTTCTTC. This encodes CASSQDREWNEQFF. The chain joins TRBV4-3 to TRBJ2-1, with D perhaps matching TRBD1 (5 bases). Germline assignment: CDR1 LGHNA and CDR2 YSLEER. V gave up 0 bases and J gave up 7 bases, with 10 bases separating them. The CDR3 runs to 14 residues.

The chain recombines TRBV7-3 with TRBJ2-3; 11 bases are a match to TRBD2. V dropped 3 bases and J dropped 4; count of bases not matched to a gene: 6. The CDR3 loop spans 16 amino acids. Germline V gene lookup returns CDR1 SGHTA and CDR2 FQGTGA. This CDR3 reads CASSLLAGGPADTQYF. CDR3 nucleotide sequence: TGTGCCAGCAGCTTGTTAGCGGGAGGGCCGGCAGATACGCAGTATTTT.

This chain connects TRBV2 to TRBJ2-1, with 12 bases identical to TRBD2. V trimming: 2 bases; J trimming: 6 bases; junction bases outside the gene matches: 8. The CDR3 runs to 17 residues. Germline CDR1 is SNHLY and CDR2 is FYNNEI. CDR3 sequence (DNA): TGTGCCAGCAGTGAATTTCCTAGCGGGAGGGGTGGCAATGAGCAGTTCTTC. Translation gives CASSEFPSGRGGNEQFF. Full variable domain (remainder filled in from reference TRBV2 and TRBJ2-1): EPEVTQTPSHQVTQMGQEVILRCVPISNHLYFYWYRQILGQKVEFLVSFYNNEISEKSEIFDDQFSVERPDGSNFTLKIRSTKLEDSAMYFCASSEFPSGRGGNEQFFGPGTRLTVL.

This chain links TRBV13 with TRBJ2-7, with D tentatively TRBD1 (8 bases). This CDR3 comprises 16 residues. Per the germline V gene, CDR1 is PRHDT and CDR2 is FYEKMQ (reference sequence). Trimming left V 1 base short and J 3 bases short, with 16 bases between. This CDR3 reads CASSLATHRGGYEQYF. The CDR3 coding sequence is TGTGCCAGCAGCTTAGCGACGCACAGGGGGGGCTACGAGCAGTACTTC.

The V gene is TRBV5-6, the J gene TRBJ1-1, with D possibly matching TRBD1 (6 bases). Germline CDR1 reads SGHDT; CDR2 reads YYEEEE. The CDR3 has 16 residues. V lost 3 bases and J 4 bases, leaving 19 bases between the germline ends. The DNA of the CDR3 is TGTGCCAGCAGCTCATCCACTTTAAGAGGGGGCACTGAAGCTTTCTTT. It encodes CASSSSTLRGGTEAFF.